The sequence of this T cell receptor beta chain was determined in a study of brain T cells in children with intractable seizures. Documented time point: blood from clinic visit 5 months post-surgery; TSC patient then seizure free. Sequencing was limited to surgery cases with top T cell transcript signatures in brain tissue. The protocol was immunoSEQ multiplex PCR, while the TCRdb copy is restricted to in-frame clones and leaves out a portion. This table has hundreds of thousands of clones, 93% appearing once. Points on this clone: Its antigen is still unknown.

Study-level points and caveats: Clones missing pre-surgery may reflect undersampling of that blood sample.

This TCR was sampled from a boy in the first two years of life with tuberous sclerosis and intractable seizures. Here the sequenced sample was peripheral blood, taken approximately 5 months after surgery.

For the CDR3, the DNA is TGTGCCAGCAGCGTAGCTATTGGTGGGCCTGGTGAGCAGTTCTTC. Translated, it gives CASSVAIGGPGEQFF. The rearrangement joins TRBV9 to TRBJ2-1, with D uncertain. The CDR3 runs to 15 residues. V lost 0 bases and J 9 bases, leaving 16 bases between the germline ends. Germline loops: CDR1 SGDLS, CDR2 YYNGEE.